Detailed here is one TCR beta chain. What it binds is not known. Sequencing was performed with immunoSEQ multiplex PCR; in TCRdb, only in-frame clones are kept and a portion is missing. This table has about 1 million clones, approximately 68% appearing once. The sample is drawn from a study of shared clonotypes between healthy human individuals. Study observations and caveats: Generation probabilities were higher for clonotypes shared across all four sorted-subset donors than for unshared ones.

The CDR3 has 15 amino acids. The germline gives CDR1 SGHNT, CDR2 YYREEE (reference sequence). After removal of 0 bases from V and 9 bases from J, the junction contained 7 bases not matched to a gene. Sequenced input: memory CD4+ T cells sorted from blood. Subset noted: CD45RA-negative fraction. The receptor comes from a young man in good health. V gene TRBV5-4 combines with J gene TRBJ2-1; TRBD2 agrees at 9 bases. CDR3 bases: TGTGCCAGCAGCTTGGGGGCGGGAGGGCATAGTGAGCAGTTCTTC. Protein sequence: CASSLGAGGHSEQFF.